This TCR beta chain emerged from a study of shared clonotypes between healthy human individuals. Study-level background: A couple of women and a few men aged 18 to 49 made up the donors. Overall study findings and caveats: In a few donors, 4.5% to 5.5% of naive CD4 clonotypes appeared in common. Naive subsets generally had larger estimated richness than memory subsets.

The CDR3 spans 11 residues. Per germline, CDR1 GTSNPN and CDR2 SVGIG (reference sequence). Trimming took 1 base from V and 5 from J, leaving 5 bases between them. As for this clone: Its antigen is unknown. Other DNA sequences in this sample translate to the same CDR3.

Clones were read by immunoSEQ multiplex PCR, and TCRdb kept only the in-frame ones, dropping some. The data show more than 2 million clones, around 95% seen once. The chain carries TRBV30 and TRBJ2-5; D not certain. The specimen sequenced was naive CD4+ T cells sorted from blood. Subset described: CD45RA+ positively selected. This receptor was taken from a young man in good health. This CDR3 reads CAWSERETQYF. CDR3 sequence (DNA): TGTGCCTGGAGTGAAAGGGAGACCCAGTACTTC.